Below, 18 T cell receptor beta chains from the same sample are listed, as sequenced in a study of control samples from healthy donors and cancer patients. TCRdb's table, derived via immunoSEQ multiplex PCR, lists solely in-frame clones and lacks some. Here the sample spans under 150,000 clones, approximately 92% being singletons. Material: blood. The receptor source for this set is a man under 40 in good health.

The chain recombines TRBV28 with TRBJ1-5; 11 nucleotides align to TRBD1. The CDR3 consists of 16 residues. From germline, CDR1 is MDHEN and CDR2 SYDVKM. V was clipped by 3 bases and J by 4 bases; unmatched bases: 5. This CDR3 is CASSFWTGGSNQPQHF. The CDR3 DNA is TGTGCCAGCAGTTTCTGGACAGGGGGCAGTAATCAGCCCCAGCATTTT.

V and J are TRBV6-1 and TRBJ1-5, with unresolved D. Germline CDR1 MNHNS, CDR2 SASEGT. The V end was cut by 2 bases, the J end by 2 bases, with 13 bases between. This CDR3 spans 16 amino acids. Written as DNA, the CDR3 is TGTGCCAGCAGTGAATTGGCAGCTGGAGGCAATCAGCCCCAGCATTTT. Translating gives CASSELAAGGNQPQHF.

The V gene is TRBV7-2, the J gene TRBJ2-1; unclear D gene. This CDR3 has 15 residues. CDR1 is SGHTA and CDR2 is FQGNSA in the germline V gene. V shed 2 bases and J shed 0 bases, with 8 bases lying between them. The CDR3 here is CASSLSKSSYNEQFF. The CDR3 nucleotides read TGTGCCAGCAGCTTAAGTAAGAGCTCCTACAATGAGCAGTTCTTC. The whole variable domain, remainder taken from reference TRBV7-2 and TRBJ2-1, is GAGVSQSPSNKVTEKGKDVELRCDPISGHTALYWYRQSLGQGLEFLIYFQGNSAPDKSGLPSDRFSAERTGGSVSTLTIQRTQQEDSAVYLCASSLSKSSYNEQFFGPGTRLTVL.

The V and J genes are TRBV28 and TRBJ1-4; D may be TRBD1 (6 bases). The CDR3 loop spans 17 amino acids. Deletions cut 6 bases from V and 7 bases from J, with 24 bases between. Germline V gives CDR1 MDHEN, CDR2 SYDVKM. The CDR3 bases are TGTGCCAGCAGCCCTGCAGGGGACCCAACCCCCGGTGAAAAACTGTTTTTT. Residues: CASSPAGDPTPGEKLFF.

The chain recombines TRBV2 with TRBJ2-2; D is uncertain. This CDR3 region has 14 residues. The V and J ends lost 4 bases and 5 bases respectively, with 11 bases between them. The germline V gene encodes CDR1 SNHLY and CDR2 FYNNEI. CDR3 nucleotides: TGTGCCAGCAGTGGATGGTCGGCTACCGGGGAGCTGTTTTTT. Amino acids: CASSGWSATGELFF.

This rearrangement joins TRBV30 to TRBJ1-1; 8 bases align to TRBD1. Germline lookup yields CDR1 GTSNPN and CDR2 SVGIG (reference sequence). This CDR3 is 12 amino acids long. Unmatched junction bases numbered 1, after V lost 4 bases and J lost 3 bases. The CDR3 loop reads CAWKTGDTEAFF. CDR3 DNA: TGTGCCTGGAAGACAGGGGACACTGAAGCTTTCTTT.

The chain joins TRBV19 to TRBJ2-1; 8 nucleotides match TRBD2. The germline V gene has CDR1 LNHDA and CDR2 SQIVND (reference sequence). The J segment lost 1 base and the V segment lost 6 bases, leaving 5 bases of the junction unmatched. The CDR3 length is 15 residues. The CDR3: CASSLAGRSYNEQFF. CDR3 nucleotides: TGTGCCAGTAGCTTAGCGGGACGTTCCTACAATGAGCAGTTCTTC.

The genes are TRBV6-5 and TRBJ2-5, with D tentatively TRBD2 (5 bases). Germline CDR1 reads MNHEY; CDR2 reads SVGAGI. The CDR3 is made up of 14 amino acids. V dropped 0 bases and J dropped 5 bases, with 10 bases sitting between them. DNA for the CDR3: TGTGCCAGCAGTTACTCGGGTGGAGGTGAGACCCAGTACTTC. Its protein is CASSYSGGGETQYF.

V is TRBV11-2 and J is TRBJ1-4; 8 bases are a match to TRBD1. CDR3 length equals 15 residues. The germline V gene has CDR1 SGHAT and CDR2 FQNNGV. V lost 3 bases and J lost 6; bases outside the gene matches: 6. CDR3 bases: TGTGCCAGCAGCTTTATACAGGGGGGATATGAAAAACTGTTTTTT. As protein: CASSFIQGGYEKLFF.

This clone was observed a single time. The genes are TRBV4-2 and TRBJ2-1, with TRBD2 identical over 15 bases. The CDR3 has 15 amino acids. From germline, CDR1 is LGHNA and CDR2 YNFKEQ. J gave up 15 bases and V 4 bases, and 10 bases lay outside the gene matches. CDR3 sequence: CASSPDSGTSGRLFF. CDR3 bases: TGTGCCAGCAGCCCAGATTCCGGGACTAGCGGGAGGTTGTTCTTC.

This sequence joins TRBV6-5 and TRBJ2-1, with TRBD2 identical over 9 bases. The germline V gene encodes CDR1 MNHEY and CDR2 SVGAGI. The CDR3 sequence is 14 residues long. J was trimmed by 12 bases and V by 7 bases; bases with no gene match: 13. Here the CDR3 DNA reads TGTGCCAGCAATGCGGGCGGGAGGGCCGGGCGGCAGTTCTTC. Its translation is CASNAGGRAGRQFF.

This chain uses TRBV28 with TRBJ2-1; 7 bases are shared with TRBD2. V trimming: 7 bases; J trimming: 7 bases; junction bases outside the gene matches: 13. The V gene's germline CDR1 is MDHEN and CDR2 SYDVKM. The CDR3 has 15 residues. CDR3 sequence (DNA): TGTGCCAGCACTAACTGGGGCGGGAGTGGTAATGAGCAGTTCTTC. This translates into CASTNWGGSGNEQFF.

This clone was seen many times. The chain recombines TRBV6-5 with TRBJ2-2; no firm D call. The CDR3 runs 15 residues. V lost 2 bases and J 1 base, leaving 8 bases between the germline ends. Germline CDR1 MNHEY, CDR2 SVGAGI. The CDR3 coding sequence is TGTGCCAGCAGTTACAGGGTAGAGAACACCGGGGAGCTGTTTTTT. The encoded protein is CASSYRVENTGELFF.

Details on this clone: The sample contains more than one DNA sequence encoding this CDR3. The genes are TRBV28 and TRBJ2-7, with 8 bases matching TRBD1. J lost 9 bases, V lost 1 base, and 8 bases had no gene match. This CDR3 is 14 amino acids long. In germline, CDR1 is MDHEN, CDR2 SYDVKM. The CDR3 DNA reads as TGTGCCAGCAGTTTATCCAGGGGGCGAGGGGGGCAGTACTTC. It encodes CASSLSRGRGGQYF. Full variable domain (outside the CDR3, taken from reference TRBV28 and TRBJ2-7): DVKVTQSSRYLVKRTGEKVFLECVQDMDHENMFWYRQDPGLGLRLIYFSYDVKMKEKGDIPEGYSVSREKKERFSLILESASTNQTSMYLCASSLSRGRGGQYFGPGTRLTVT.

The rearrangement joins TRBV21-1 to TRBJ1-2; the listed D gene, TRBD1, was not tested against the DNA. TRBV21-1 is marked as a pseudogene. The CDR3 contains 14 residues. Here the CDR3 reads CASSQRQGIYGYTF. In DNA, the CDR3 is TGTGCCAGCAGCCAAAGACAGGGAATCTATGGCTACACCTTC.

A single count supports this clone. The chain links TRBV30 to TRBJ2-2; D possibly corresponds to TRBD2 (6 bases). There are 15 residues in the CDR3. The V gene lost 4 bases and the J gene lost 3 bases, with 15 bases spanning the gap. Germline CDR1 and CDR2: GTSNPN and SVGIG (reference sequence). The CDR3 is CAWKAPGADTGELFF. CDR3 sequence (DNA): TGTGCCTGGAAGGCCCCGGGAGCGGACACCGGGGAGCTGTTTTTT.

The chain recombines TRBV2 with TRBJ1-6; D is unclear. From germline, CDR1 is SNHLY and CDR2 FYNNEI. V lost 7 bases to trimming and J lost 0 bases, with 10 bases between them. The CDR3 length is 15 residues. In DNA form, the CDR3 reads TGTGCCAGCAAACAACTAAGCTCCTATAATTCACCCCTCCACTTT. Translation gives CASKQLSSYNSPLHF.

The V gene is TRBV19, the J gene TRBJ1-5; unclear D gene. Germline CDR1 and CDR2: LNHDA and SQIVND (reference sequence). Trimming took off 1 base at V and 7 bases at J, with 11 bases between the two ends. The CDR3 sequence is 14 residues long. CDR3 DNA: TGTGCCAGTAGTATAGTTGGGTTTGAGCAGCCCCAGCATTTT. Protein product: CASSIVGFEQPQHF.